Described below is a single T cell receptor beta chain sequence and its context. This record comes from a study of blood T cell repertoires in COVID-19. Whole-study context: Sample material is recorded as cDNA or gDNA derived from T cells, B-cell-depleted T cells, or PBMCs.

In the original processing: Amplification with reference gene primers provided the estimates of nucleated cell counts. Only in-frame clones appear in the TCRdb table, and some are missing; sequencing was by immunoSEQ multiplex PCR. V, J and clone size derive from that table, while D and trimming were established from the DNA sequence. The profile shows roughly 100,000 clones, roughly 89% of them singletons. Germline CDR1 and CDR2: GTSNPN and SVGIG (reference sequence). The CDR3 length is 13 residues. V was shortened by 3 bases and J by 0 bases, with 8 bases between the two germline ends. V gene TRBV30 combines with J gene TRBJ1-2, with D possibly being TRBD1 (5 bases). Sample: peripheral blood. The clonotype comes from a woman older than 75 in a cohort sampled during active COVID-19. CDR3 loop: CAWSRASNYGYTF. CDR3 nucleotide sequence: TGTGCCTGGAGCAGGGCTTCTAACTATGGCTACACCTTC.